Below, one T cell receptor beta chain is given with its context. What it binds is unknown. The data originate from a study of OX40 agonist ivuxolimab in advanced cancers. Study as a whole: A partial response was reached by three patients: one with hepatocellular carcinoma and two with cutaneous melanoma. General study results and limits: Clonal expansion was seen in CD4+ and CD8+ blood T cells by week 6 at 0.1 to 3.0 mg/kg. The investigators did not determine what antigen specificity the expanded peripheral T cells had.

Germline V gives CDR1 SGHVS, CDR2 FQNEAQ. This CDR3 is built from 18 residues. The J segment lost 9 bases and the V segment lost 3 bases, leaving 15 bases of the junction unmatched. Only in-frame clones appear in the TCRdb table, and some are missing; sequencing was by immunoSEQ multiplex PCR. The table has approximately 50,000 clones, approximately 86% seen once. Patients had blood sampled at baseline and again on cycle 4 day 1 and cycle 7 day 1. J is TRBJ1-5 and V is TRBV7-8; 12 positions agree with TRBD1. The clonotype comes from an adult with an advanced solid tumor such as melanoma, head and neck, liver or kidney cancer. Sequencing used CD4+ or CD8+ T cells sorted from blood, obtained in a trial of the OX40 agonist ivuxolimab. The CDR3 reads CASSLLTGTGGFYRPQHF. Here the CDR3 DNA reads TGTGCCAGCAGCTTGCTAACCGGGACAGGGGGCTTTTATCGGCCCCAGCATTTT.